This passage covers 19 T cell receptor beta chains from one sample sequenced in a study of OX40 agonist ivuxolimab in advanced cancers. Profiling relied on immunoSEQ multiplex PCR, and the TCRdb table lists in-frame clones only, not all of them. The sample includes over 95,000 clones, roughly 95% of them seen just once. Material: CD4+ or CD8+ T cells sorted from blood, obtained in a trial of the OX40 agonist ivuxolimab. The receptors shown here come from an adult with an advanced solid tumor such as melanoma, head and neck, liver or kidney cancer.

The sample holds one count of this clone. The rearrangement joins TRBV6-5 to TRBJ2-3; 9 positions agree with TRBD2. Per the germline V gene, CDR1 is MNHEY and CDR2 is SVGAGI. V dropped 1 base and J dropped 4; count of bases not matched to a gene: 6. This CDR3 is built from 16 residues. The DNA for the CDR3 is TGTGCCAGCAGTTACTTGGGCGGGGGGGCAGCAGATACGCAGTATTTT. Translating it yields CASSYLGGGAADTQYF.

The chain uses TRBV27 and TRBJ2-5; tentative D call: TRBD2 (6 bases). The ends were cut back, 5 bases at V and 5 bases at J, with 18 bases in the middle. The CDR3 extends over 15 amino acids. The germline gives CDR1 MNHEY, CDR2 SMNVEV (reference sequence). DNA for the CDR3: TGTGCCAGCAGTCTCGGGACTCCTCCGGTGGAGACCCAGTACTTC. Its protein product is CASSLGTPPVETQYF.

The CDR3, as DNA: TGCGCCAGCAGCCAAGATTGGGCTAGCGGCAATGAGCAGTTCTTC. Protein sequence: CASSQDWASGNEQFF. The gene calls are TRBV4-1 and TRBJ2-1, with 7 positions matching TRBD2. CDR1 and CDR2 (germline): MGHRA, YSYEKL. V was pared by 0 bases and J by 6 bases, with 5 bases of the junction left unmatched. This CDR3 comprises 15 residues.

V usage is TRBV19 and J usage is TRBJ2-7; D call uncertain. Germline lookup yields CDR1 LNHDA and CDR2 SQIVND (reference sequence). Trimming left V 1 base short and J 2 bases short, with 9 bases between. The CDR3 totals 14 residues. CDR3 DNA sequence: TGTGCCAGTAGTATAGGACTCAACGCCTACGAGCAGTACTTC. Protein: CASSIGLNAYEQYF.

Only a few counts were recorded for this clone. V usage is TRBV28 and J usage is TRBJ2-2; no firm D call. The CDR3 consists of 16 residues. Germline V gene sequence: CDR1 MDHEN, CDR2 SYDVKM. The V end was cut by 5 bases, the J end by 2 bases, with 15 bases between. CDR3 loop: CASSAASYPNTGELFF. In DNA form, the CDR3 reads TGTGCCAGCAGTGCGGCGAGTTACCCTAACACCGGGGAGCTGTTTTTT.

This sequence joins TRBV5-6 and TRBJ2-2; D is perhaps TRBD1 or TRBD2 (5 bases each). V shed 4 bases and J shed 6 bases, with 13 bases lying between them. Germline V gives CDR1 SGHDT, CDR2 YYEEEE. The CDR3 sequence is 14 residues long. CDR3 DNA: TGTGCCAGCAGCACCGGGGCCGTCGCCGGGGAGCTGTTTTTT. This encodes CASSTGAVAGELFF. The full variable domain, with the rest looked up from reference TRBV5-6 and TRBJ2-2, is DAGVTQSPTHLIKTRGQQVTLRCSPKSGHDTVSWYQQALGQGPQFIFQYYEEEERQRGNFPDRFSGHQFPNYSSELNVNALLLGDSALYLCASSTGAVAGELFFGEGSRLTVL.

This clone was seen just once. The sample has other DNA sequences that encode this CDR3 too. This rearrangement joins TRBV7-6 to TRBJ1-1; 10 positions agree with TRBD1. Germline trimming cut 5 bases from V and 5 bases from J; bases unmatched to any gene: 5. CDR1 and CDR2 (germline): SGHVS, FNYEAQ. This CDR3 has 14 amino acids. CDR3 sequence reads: CASSLGQGSTEAFF. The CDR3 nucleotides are TGTGCCAGCAGCCTGGGACAGGGGAGTACTGAAGCTTTCTTT.

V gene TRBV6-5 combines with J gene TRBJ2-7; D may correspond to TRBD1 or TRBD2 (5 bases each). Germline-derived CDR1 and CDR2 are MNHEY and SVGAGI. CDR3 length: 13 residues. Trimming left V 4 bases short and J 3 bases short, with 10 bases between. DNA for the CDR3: TGTGCCAGCAGTTCGGGACCAGACTACGAGCAGTACTTC. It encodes CASSSGPDYEQYF.

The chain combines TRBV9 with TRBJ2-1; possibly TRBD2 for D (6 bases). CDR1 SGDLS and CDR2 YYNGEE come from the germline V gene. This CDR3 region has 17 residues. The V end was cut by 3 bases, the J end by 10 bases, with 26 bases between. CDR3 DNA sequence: TGTGCCAGCAGCGCACCCGGTAGCGGAAGGCCCCCCATGGAGCAGTTCTTC. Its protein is CASSAPGSGRPPMEQFF.

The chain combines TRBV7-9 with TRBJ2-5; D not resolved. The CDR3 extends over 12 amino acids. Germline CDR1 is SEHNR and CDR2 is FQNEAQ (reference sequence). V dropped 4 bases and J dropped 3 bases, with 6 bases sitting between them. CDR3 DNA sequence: TGTGCCAGCAGCTCCCTGAAAGAGACCCAGTACTTC. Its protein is CASSSLKETQYF.

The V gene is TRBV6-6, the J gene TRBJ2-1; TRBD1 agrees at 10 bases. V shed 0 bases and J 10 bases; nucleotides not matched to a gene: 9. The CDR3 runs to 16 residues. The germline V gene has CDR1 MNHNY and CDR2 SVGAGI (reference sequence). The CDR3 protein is CASSYSHGQGVGEQFF. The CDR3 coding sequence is TGTGCCAGCAGTTACTCCCATGGACAGGGGGTAGGGGAGCAGTTCTTC.

The CDR3: CASSYSGDTQYF. CDR3 bases: TGTGCCAGCAGTTACTCCGGGGATACGCAGTATTTT. The V gene is TRBV6-5, the J gene TRBJ2-3; no definite D call. V dropped 0 bases and J dropped 6 bases, with 4 bases sitting between them. The CDR3 covers 12 residues. Germline loops: CDR1 MNHEY, CDR2 SVGAGI.

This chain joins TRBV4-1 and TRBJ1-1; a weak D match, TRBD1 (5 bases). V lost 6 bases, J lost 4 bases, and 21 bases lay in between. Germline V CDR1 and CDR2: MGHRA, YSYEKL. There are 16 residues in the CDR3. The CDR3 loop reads CASRHQELGVSTEAFF. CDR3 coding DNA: TGCGCCAGCAGACACCAGGAGTTGGGGGTGAGCACTGAAGCTTTCTTT.

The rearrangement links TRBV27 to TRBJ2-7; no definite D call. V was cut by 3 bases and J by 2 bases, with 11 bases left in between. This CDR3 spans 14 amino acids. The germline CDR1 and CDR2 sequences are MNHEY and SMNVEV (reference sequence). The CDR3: CASSFTADPYEQYF. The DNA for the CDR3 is TGTGCCAGCAGTTTCACAGCAGACCCCTACGAGCAGTACTTC.

This CDR3 reads CASSLGTGVYEQYF. The CDR3 DNA is TGTGCCAGCAGCTTAGGGACAGGGGTCTACGAGCAGTACTTC. The chain couples TRBV7-9 to TRBJ2-7, with 9 positions matching TRBD1. Looked up from germline, CDR1 is SEHNR and CDR2 is FQNEAQ (reference sequence). The CDR3 contains 14 residues. Trimming cost V 1 base and J 3 bases; bases outside gene matches: 1.

The CDR3 nucleotides are TGTGCCAGCAGTCCCATAGCGGGGCCTAGCACAGATACGCAGTATTTT. Translating gives CASSPIAGPSTDTQYF. The chain is built from TRBV6-4 and TRBJ2-3; TRBD2 matches at 8 bases. In germline, CDR1 is MRHNA, CDR2 SNTAGT. V trimming: 5 bases; J trimming: 0 bases; junction bases outside the gene matches: 7. This CDR3 contains 16 residues.

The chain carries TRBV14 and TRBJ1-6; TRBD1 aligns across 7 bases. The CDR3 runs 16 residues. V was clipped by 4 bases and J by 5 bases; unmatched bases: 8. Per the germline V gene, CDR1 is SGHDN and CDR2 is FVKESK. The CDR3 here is CASSRGTGVDNSPLHF. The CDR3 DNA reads TGTGCCAGCAGCCGAGGTACAGGGGTAGATAATTCACCCCTCCACTTT. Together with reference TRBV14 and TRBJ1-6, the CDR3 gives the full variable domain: EAGVTQFPSHSVIEKGQTVTLRCDPISGHDNLYWYRRVMGKEIKFLLHFVKESKQDESGMPNNRFLAERTGGTYSTLKVQPAELEDSGVYFCASSRGTGVDNSPLHFGNGTRLTVT.

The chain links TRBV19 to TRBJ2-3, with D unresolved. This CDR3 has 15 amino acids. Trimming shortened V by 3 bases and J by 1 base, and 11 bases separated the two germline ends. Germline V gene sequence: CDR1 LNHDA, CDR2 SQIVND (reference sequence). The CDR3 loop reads CASSIWGGGTDTQYF. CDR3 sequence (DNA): TGTGCCAGTAGTATCTGGGGTGGAGGCACAGATACGCAGTATTTT.

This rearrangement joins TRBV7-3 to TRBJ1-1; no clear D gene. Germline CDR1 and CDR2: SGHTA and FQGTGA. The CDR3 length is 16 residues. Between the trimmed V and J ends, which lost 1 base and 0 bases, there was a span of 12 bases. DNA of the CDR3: TGTGCCAGCAGCTTAAGAGGTGAGGTGATGAACACTGAAGCTTTCTTT. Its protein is CASSLRGEVMNTEAFF.